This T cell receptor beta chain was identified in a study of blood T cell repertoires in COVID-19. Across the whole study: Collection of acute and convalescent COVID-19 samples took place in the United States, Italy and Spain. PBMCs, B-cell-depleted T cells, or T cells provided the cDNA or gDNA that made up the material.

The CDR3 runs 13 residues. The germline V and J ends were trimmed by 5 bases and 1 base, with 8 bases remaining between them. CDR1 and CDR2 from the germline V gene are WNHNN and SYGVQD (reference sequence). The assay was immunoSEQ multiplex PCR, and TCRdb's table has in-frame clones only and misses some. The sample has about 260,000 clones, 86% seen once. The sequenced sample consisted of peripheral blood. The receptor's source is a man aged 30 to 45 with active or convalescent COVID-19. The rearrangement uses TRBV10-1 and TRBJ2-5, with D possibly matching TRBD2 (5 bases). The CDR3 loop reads CASSTSGQETQYF. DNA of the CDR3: TGCGCCAGCAGTACCAGCGGCCAAGAGACCCAGTACTTC.